Below are 17 T cell receptor beta chains sequenced from a single sample in a study of T-cell memory formation after mild COVID-19. TCRdb re-called the 5' RACE reads with MiXCR, one entry per CDR3 protein. Of 240,000 or so distinct CDR3 sequences listed, roughly a tenth are singletons. Sequenced sample: PBMCs or a T cell subset sorted from them (not recorded which). The receptor source for this set is a man aged 18 to 29 who had mild COVID-19 (a few samples of this study predate the infection). Cell type and time point are not known.

The CDR3 DNA sequence: TGTGCCAGTAGTGAAGGGGGTAACGAGCAGTACTTC. Protein: CASSEGGNEQYF. V and J are TRBV19 and TRBJ2-7, with D possibly being TRBD1 (6 bases). Germline CDR1 is LNHDA and CDR2 is SQIVND (reference sequence). CDR3 length: 12 amino acids. V was shortened by 5 bases and J by 5 bases, with 10 bases between the two germline ends.

This clonotype was seen a handful of times. The chain uses TRBV7-3 and TRBJ2-3; tentatively, D is TRBD1 (6 bases). Trimming pared 5 bases from V and 8 bases from J, leaving 17 bases between. Germline CDR1 reads SGHTA; CDR2 reads FQGTGA. This CDR3 comprises 14 residues. CDR3 residues: CASSPRWGPGTQYF. CDR3 sequence (DNA): TGTGCCAGCAGCCCCAGGTGGGGGCCTGGTACGCAGTATTTT.

This clonotype was observed many times. The rearrangement uses TRBV12-3 or TRBV12-4 and TRBJ1-5; D unclear. CDR3 length: 12 amino acids. V lost 6 bases, J lost 3 bases, and 6 bases lay in between. CDR3 region: CASSPPNQPQHF. The CDR3 DNA sequence: TGTGCCAGCAGCCCCCCCAATCAGCCCCAGCATTTT.

The genes are TRBV27 and TRBJ2-1; D unclear. V was clipped by 6 bases and J by 7 bases, with 16 bases between them. The CDR3 runs to 14 residues. The V gene's germline CDR1 is MNHEY and CDR2 SMNVEV (reference sequence). In nucleotides, the CDR3 is TGTGCCAGCAGCCCGGTTCCTATGGTAAATGAGCAGTTCTTC. This gives the protein CASSPVPMVNEQFF.

This clonotype was counted a few times. The V gene is TRBV12-3 or TRBV12-4, the J gene TRBJ2-3; D uncertain. This CDR3 contains 13 residues. Trimming stripped 9 bases from V and 6 bases from J, with 16 bases between. The DNA of the CDR3 is TGTGCCAGATCCCCGCCAGCTAGGGATACGCAGTATTTT. As protein: CARSPPARDTQYF.

This clonotype was detected a few times. The chain combines TRBV6-2 or TRBV6-3 with TRBJ1-1; tentatively, D is TRBD1 (5 bases). Between the trimmed V and J ends, which lost 4 bases and 0 bases, there was a span of 21 bases. The CDR3 loop spans 18 amino acids. CDR1 and CDR2 (germline): MNHEY, SVGEGT. The CDR3 loop is CASSFHGRAGRMNTEAFF. Here the CDR3 DNA reads TGTGCCAGCAGTTTCCATGGCAGGGCCGGGCGCATGAACACTGAAGCTTTCTTT.

J is TRBJ1-5 and V is TRBV7-9; 8 bases agree with TRBD1. The germline V gene has CDR1 SEHNR and CDR2 FQNEAQ (reference sequence). V lost 5 bases, J lost 5 bases, and 5 bases stayed unmatched. This CDR3 comprises 14 residues. The CDR3 spells CASSTDRADQPQHF. As DNA, the CDR3 is TGTGCCAGCAGCACGGACAGGGCCGATCAGCCCCAGCATTTT.

This rearrangement joins TRBV29-1 to TRBJ1-3; no firm D call. Trimming took 1 base from V and 4 from J, leaving 17 bases between them. The germline CDR1 and CDR2 sequences are SQVTM and ANQGSEA. There are 16 residues in the CDR3. The CDR3 region is CSVEGPVGKKGNTIYF. CDR3 nucleotides: TGCAGCGTTGAAGGCCCCGTAGGCAAGAAAGGAAACACCATATATTTT.

This sequence joins TRBV21-1 and TRBJ2-2. TRBV21-1 is tagged as a pseudogene. The CDR3 is 11 amino acids. The CDR3 spells CASSRGGELFF. CDR3 in DNA: TGTGCCAGCAGCAGAGGGGGGGAGCTGTTTTTT.

The chain employs TRBV18 and TRBJ2-7, with 10 nucleotides matching TRBD1. Germline loops: CDR1 KGHSH, CDR2 LQKENI. The CDR3 is made up of 16 amino acids. V gave up 3 bases and J gave up 0 bases; unmatched junction bases: 5. The chain's CDR3 is CASSPTGTGVSYEQYV. The CDR3 DNA reads as TGTGCCAGCTCACCGACCGGGACAGGGGTCTCCTACGAGCAGTACGTC.

This clonotype has a handful of counts. This sequence joins TRBV24-1 and TRBJ2-3; no definite D call. The CDR3 runs to 14 residues. V was cut by 7 bases and J by 1 base, with 11 bases left in between. Germline loops: CDR1 KGHDR, CDR2 SFDVKD. This chain's CDR3 is CATSKGSGTDTQYF. The DNA for the CDR3 is TGTGCCACCAGCAAGGGATCCGGCACAGATACGCAGTATTTT.

This clonotype has more than one count but fewer than ten. The chain uses TRBV10-3 and TRBJ2-3; D might be TRBD1 (6 bases). The V gene lost 4 bases and the J gene lost 2 bases, with 7 bases spanning the gap. This CDR3 comprises 13 residues. The V gene's germline CDR1 is ENHRY and CDR2 SYGVKD. The CDR3 reads CAISGQDTDTQYF. As DNA, the CDR3 is TGTGCCATCAGTGGACAGGACACAGATACGCAGTATTTT.

The DNA for the CDR3 is TGTGCCAGCAGTTTTTTCGGGATGGGGGAGCTGTTTTTT. It is translated as CASSFFGMGELFF. This sequence joins TRBV27 and TRBJ2-2, with D maybe TRBD2 (5 bases). Per the germline V gene, CDR1 is MNHEY and CDR2 is SMNVEV (reference sequence). The CDR3 is 13 residues long. V was clipped by 3 bases and J by 8 bases, with 10 bases between them.

This clonotype was observed a few times. In DNA form, the CDR3 reads TGTGCCAGCAGTACCCTTGGATCAGATACGCAGTATTTT. It yields the protein CASSTLGSDTQYF. This sequence joins TRBV12-3 or TRBV12-4 and TRBJ2-3; D gene uncertain. The CDR3 runs 13 residues. Trimming took 5 bases from V and 4 from J, leaving 10 bases between them.

V usage is TRBV20-1 and J usage is TRBJ2-5; tentative D call: TRBD1 (5 bases). Trimming removed 6 bases from V and 5 bases from J, with 13 bases in between. The germline V gene has CDR1 DFQATT and CDR2 SNEGSKA (reference sequence). This CDR3 is built from 12 residues. In DNA form, the CDR3 reads TGCAGTGCGAGAAGACAGAGGGAGACCCAGTACTTC. Translation gives CSARRQRETQYF.

V is TRBV4-1 and J is TRBJ2-5; 8 bases line up with TRBD1. This CDR3 is built from 15 residues. The V and J ends lost 7 bases and 5 bases, in that order; junction bases with no gene match: 12. Germline loops: CDR1 MGHRA, CDR2 YSYEKL. CDR3 sequence (DNA): TGCGCCAGCACCCGATGGCAGGGGGCGGAGGAGACCCAGTACTTC. Protein product: CASTRWQGAEETQYF.

In this sample, this clonotype turned up many times. V is TRBV24-1 and J is TRBJ2-3; 8 bases map to TRBD1. CDR3 length equals 14 residues. The germline V gene encodes CDR1 KGHDR and CDR2 SFDVKD. V was pared by 5 bases and J by 2 bases, with 2 bases of the junction left unmatched. The CDR3 loop reads CATSGDRTTDTQYF. Written as DNA, the CDR3 is TGTGCCACCAGTGGGGACAGGACCACAGATACGCAGTATTTT.